This TCR beta chain was observed in a study of shared clonotypes between healthy human individuals. Study-level results: When naive CD4 clonotypes were compared across several donors, approximately 5% were shared.

As regards this clone: Antigen: not known.

Each sorted subset replicate got 200 ng genomic DNA, about 33,000 genomes. In the original processing: From ImmunoSEQ came sequences covering only the junction and carrying no quality scores, so filtering differed. Produced via immunoSEQ multiplex PCR; TCRdb's table is partial and in-frame only. That table furnishes V, J and clone size, whereas the DNA furnished D and trimming. This sample has just over 2,000,000 clones; 95% occur once, and the top ten carry approximately 0.13%. CDR1 and CDR2 (germline): MDHEN, SYDVKM. This CDR3 is 14 amino acids long. The V end was cut by 5 bases, the J end by 4 bases, with 15 bases between.

This TCR came from a young man in good health. What was sequenced was naive CD4+ T cells sorted from blood. Sample subset: CD45RA+ positively selected. This chain connects TRBV28 to TRBJ2-7; D possibly corresponds to TRBD1 (5 bases). CDR3 in DNA: TGTGCCAGCAGTCCTCCTCAGGGTCCGTACGAGCAGTACTTC. Its protein is CASSPPQGPYEQYF. Filled out from reference TRBV28 and TRBJ2-7, the complete variable domain reads DVKVTQSSRYLVKRTGEKVFLECVQDMDHENMFWYRQDPGLGLRLIYFSYDVKMKEKGDIPEGYSVSREKKERFSLILESASTNQTSMYLCASSPPQGPYEQYFGPGTRLTVT.